The 31 T cell receptor beta chains below were found in one sample sequenced in a study of T cells in Graves' hyperthyroidism and ophthalmopathy. RNA transcripts gave rise to amplified TCR beta CDR3 regions. The HTBI primer set drove a first-round RT-PCR of the TCR CDR3. Each CDR3 protein gets one entry after TCRdb re-called the multiplex PCR reads with MiXCR. This table has almost 600,000 distinct CDR3 sequences, about 14% appearing once. Sequenced input: blood. The receptors shown here come from a woman in her thirties with Graves' hyperthyroidism that later progressed to Graves' ophthalmopathy.

The rearrangement uses TRBV30 and TRBJ1-2; the D gene is possibly TRBD1 (6 bases). The V end lost 2 bases, the J end lost 0 bases, and 10 bases lay between the germline ends. Germline CDR1 reads GTSNPN; CDR2 reads SVGIG (reference sequence). The CDR3 sequence is 14 residues long. The CDR3 DNA follows: TGTGCCTGGAGTCCGGACAGCACTAACTATGGCTACACCTTC. Its protein product is CAWSPDSTNYGYTF.

This clonotype is a singleton in its sample. This chain uses TRBV18 with TRBJ2-3; a possible D gene is TRBD2 (6 bases). V lost 6 bases and J lost 1, with 17 bases in between. This CDR3 has 16 residues. Germline V CDR1 and CDR2: KGHSH, LQKENI. The CDR3 loop is CASSPPSGGGTDTQYF. CDR3 coding DNA: TGTGCCAGCTCCCCCCCCTCCGGGGGAGGCACAGATACGCAGTATTTT.

This clonotype was observed many times. The V gene is TRBV12-5, the J gene TRBJ1-1; unclear D gene. From germline, CDR1 is LGHNT and CDR2 FRNRAP. V was cut by 1 base and J by 1 base, with 7 bases left in between. This CDR3 is 14 amino acids long. The CDR3 loop is CASGLGGTNTEAFF. Here the CDR3 DNA reads TGTGCTAGTGGTTTGGGGGGAACGAACACTGAAGCTTTCTTT. The entire variable domain, with the rest obtained from reference TRBV12-5 and TRBJ1-1, is as follows: DARVTQTPRHKVTEMGQEVTMRCQPILGHNTVFWYRQTMMQGLELLAYFRNRAPLDDSGMPKDRFSAEMPDATLATLKIQPSEPRDSAVYFCASGLGGTNTEAFFGQGTRLTVV.

This sequence joins TRBV12-3 or TRBV12-4 and TRBJ2-1, with D possibly being TRBD2 (6 bases). The CDR3 has 13 amino acids. The V and J ends lost 4 bases and 10 bases respectively, with 14 bases between them. The CDR3 spells CASSSTGREEQFF. In DNA, the CDR3 is TGTGCCAGCAGTTCGACGGGACGGGAGGAGCAGTTCTTC.

This chain joins TRBV13 and TRBJ2-3; D not certain. The CDR3 is 14 residues long. Germline V gives CDR1 PRHDT, CDR2 FYEKMQ (reference sequence). Trimming removed 2 bases from V and 5 bases from J, with 11 bases in between. The CDR3 region has the DNA TGTGCCAGCAGCTTACGCCTAGAAGTAGATACGCAGTATTTT. It is translated as CASSLRLEVDTQYF.

The table lists this clonotype with many counts. The chain couples TRBV15 to TRBJ2-7; 14 bases line up with TRBD2. The CDR3 has 16 amino acids. V lost 0 bases and J lost 5; bases outside the gene matches: 3. From germline, CDR1 is LNHNV and CDR2 YYDKDF (reference sequence). Here the CDR3 reads CATSRDSGLAGDEQYF. CDR3 coding DNA: TGTGCCACCAGCAGAGATTCGGGACTAGCGGGAGACGAGCAGTACTTC.

This chain joins TRBV20-1 and TRBJ2-4; TRBD1 aligns across 7 bases. Germline V gene data show CDR1 as DFQATT and CDR2 as SNEGSKA (reference sequence). There are 13 residues in the CDR3. Trimming at V came to 3 bases and at J to 6 bases, leaving 5 bases not matched to a gene. The DNA of the CDR3 is TGCAGTGCTAGGTCAGGGGGAACAAACATTCAGTACTTC. Protein product: CSARSGGTNIQYF.

Many counts were recorded for this clonotype. This CDR3 reads CSALAGHSGSSYNEQFF. As DNA, the CDR3 is TGCAGTGCATTAGCGGGTCATTCCGGGAGCTCCTACAATGAGCAGTTCTTC. The chain combines TRBV20-1 with TRBJ2-1; 7 bases line up with TRBD2. V dropped 6 bases and J dropped 0; count of bases not matched to a gene: 14. The CDR3 loop spans 17 amino acids. Germline V lookup: CDR1 DFQATT, CDR2 SNEGSKA (reference sequence).

V is TRBV7-2 and J is TRBJ1-5; D is possibly TRBD1 (5 bases). This CDR3 comprises 15 residues. Germline V lookup: CDR1 SGHTA, CDR2 FQGNSA. The V end lost 5 bases, the J end lost 7 bases, and 18 bases lay between the germline ends. CDR3 loop: CASSPMGPAGQPQHF. Written as DNA, the CDR3 is TGTGCCAGCAGCCCAATGGGGCCAGCGGGACAGCCCCAGCATTTT.

In DNA form, the CDR3 reads TGTGCCAGCAGTTACTCGAGTCGAAGGGGGTCCCTCCACTTT. This gives the protein CASSYSSRRGSLHF. The chain joins TRBV6-5 to TRBJ1-6, with a tentative D call TRBD1 (6 bases). CDR1 is MNHEY, CDR2 SVGAGI, per germline. This CDR3 has 14 residues. V shed 0 bases and J shed 14 bases, with 14 bases lying between them.

This clonotype was recorded many times. The V gene is TRBV18, the J gene TRBJ1-1; D not resolved. The CDR3 consists of 12 residues. V gave up 0 bases and J gave up 10 bases, with 9 bases separating them. In germline, CDR1 is KGHSH, CDR2 LQKENI. In DNA, the CDR3 is TGTGCCAGCTCACCACCGGAAGTTTCAGCTTTCTTT. Translated, it gives CASSPPEVSAFF.

Many counts were recorded for this clonotype. This chain links TRBV12-5 with TRBJ1-3; D gene unclear. Per the germline V gene, CDR1 is LGHNT and CDR2 is FRNRAP. V was pared by 9 bases and J by 0 bases, with 15 bases between. The CDR3 has 15 amino acids. CDR3 sequence reads: CASSITATSGNTIYF. The CDR3 coding sequence is TGTGCTAGCTCAATAACAGCGACCTCTGGAAACACCATATATTTT.

Many counts were recorded for this clonotype. The chain carries TRBV28 and TRBJ1-1; possibly TRBD1 for D (5 bases). Germline V gene sequence: CDR1 MDHEN, CDR2 SYDVKM. With 6 bases removed from V and 0 bases from J, the gap between germline ends came to 23 bases. The CDR3 covers 18 residues. This CDR3 reads CASRLIGTAVEMNTEAFF. The CDR3 DNA reads TGTGCCAGCAGACTAATCGGGACGGCGGTTGAGATGAACACTGAAGCTTTCTTT.

This clonotype was seen many times. The V gene is TRBV19, the J gene TRBJ1-1; the D gene is possibly TRBD1 (6 bases). The CDR3 has 13 residues. The V end lost 7 bases, the J end lost 4 bases, and 13 bases lay between the germline ends. The germline gives CDR1 LNHDA, CDR2 SQIVND (reference sequence). CDR3 region: CASTSGVPTEAFF. CDR3 nucleotides: TGTGCCAGTACCTCAGGGGTCCCCACTGAAGCTTTCTTT.

This rearrangement joins TRBV4-3 to TRBJ1-1, with D possibly being TRBD1 (6 bases). CDR3 length: 15 amino acids. Trimming took off 3 bases at V and 1 base at J, with 12 bases between the two ends. Germline CDR1 reads LGHNA; CDR2 reads YSLEER. The CDR3 DNA is TGCGCCAGCAGCCACACTGACAGGCAGAACACTGAAGCTTTCTTT. Encoded protein: CASSHTDRQNTEAFF.

This clonotype appeared many times. The V gene is TRBV5-1, the J gene TRBJ2-5, with TRBD1 matching 10 bases. The junction had 6 bases not matched to a gene; V was cut back by 0 bases and J by 4 bases. The V gene's germline CDR1 is SGHRS and CDR2 YFSETQ. CDR3 length equals 16 residues. CDR3 sequence reads: CASSLVTGGMGETQYF. Written as DNA, the CDR3 is TGCGCCAGCAGCTTGGTGACAGGGGGCATGGGAGAGACCCAGTACTTC.

Worth noting for this clonotype: At one end, the junction sequence differs from germline, possibly due to a read error. The chain uses TRBV3-1 and TRBJ2-1; 8 bases are shared with TRBD2. The CDR3 runs to 19 residues. CDR1 and CDR2 from the germline V gene are LGHDT and YNNKEL (reference sequence). CDR3 protein: CACSPRPGLASHSYNEQFF. In DNA form, the CDR3 reads TGTGCCTGCAGCCCTCGGCCCGGACTAGCCTCCCACTCCTACAATGAGCAGTTCTTC.

The chain recombines TRBV5-8 with TRBJ1-1; 7 nucleotides line up with TRBD1. V shed 4 bases and J 2 bases; nucleotides not matched to a gene: 8. This CDR3 spans 15 amino acids. The V gene's germline CDR1 is SGHTS and CDR2 YDEGEE. CDR3 sequence reads: CASSPRQGTNTEAFF. As DNA, the CDR3 is TGTGCCAGCAGCCCGAGACAGGGAACAAACACTGAAGCTTTCTTT.

This clonotype was counted ten times or more. J is TRBJ1-1 and V is TRBV12-3 or TRBV12-4; TRBD1 aligns across 7 bases. CDR3 size: 14 residues. With 6 bases clipped from V and 7 bases from J, the junction kept 11 bases outside the gene matches. CDR3 residues: CASRPGGSGGEAFF. CDR3 nucleotides: TGTGCCAGCAGGCCAGGGGGGAGCGGAGGTGAAGCTTTCTTT.

With regard to this clonotype: With a much larger clone just one base away, this may be a read error. CDR3 DNA: TGTGTCAGCAGTTACGGTACAGCAGGAGGAAAACTGTTTTTT. Its translation is CVSSYGTAGGKLFF. The chain is built from TRBV6-2 or TRBV6-3 and TRBJ1-4; D is undetermined. In germline, CDR1 is MNHEY, CDR2 SVGEGT. CDR3 length equals 14 residues.

This clonotype was found many times. The rearrangement links TRBV12-3 or TRBV12-4 to TRBJ1-5; D remains unclear. With 3 bases removed from V and 7 bases from J, the gap between germline ends came to 10 bases. The CDR3 is made up of 13 amino acids. As DNA, the CDR3 is TGTGCCAGCAGTTTTATGCTGAGACAGCCCCAGCATTTT. Translated, it gives CASSFMLRQPQHF.

At least ten counts were recorded for this clonotype. The CDR3: CASSQGGGRGNQPQHF. DNA of the CDR3: TGTGCCAGCAGCCAAGGAGGGGGCCGAGGCAATCAGCCCCAGCATTTT. This sequence joins TRBV3-1 and TRBJ1-5, with 7 positions matching TRBD1. This CDR3 comprises 16 residues. The V segment lost 1 base and the J segment 2 bases; nucleotides outside the gene matches: 5. Looked up from germline, CDR1 is LGHDT and CDR2 is YNNKEL (reference sequence).

In its sample, this clonotype was seen many times. The V and J genes are TRBV5-1 and TRBJ2-2; 7 bases agree with TRBD1. The CDR3 is 17 residues long. From germline, CDR1 is SGHRS and CDR2 YFSETQ. The V gene end was trimmed by 0 bases and the J gene end by 2 bases; junction bases not matched to a gene: 7. As DNA, the CDR3 is TGCGCCAGCAGCTTGGAGGCAGGGGGTCCCAACACCGGGGAGCTGTTTTTT. Translation: CASSLEAGGPNTGELFF.

This clonotype was seen many times. The V and J genes are TRBV27 and TRBJ2-7; weak D call: TRBD2 (5 bases). Looked up from germline, CDR1 is MNHEY and CDR2 is SMNVEV (reference sequence). The CDR3 runs to 15 residues. V was shortened by 2 bases and J by 5 bases, with 16 bases between the two germline ends. CDR3 loop: CASSLGGSEFNEQYF. The CDR3 DNA sequence: TGTGCCAGCAGTTTAGGTGGGAGTGAGTTTAACGAGCAGTACTTC.

This clonotype occurred many times. V usage is TRBV7-9 and J usage is TRBJ1-5; D ambiguous. Germline V gives CDR1 SEHNR, CDR2 FQNEAQ (reference sequence). Trimming removed 2 bases from V and 1 base from J, with 6 bases in between. The CDR3 is made up of 14 amino acids. The CDR3 region is CASSLTKSNQPQHF. The CDR3 region has the DNA TGTGCCAGCAGCTTAACCAAGAGCAATCAGCCCCAGCATTTT.

This clonotype was seen more than once but under ten times. The chain links TRBV18 to TRBJ1-3; 8 bases agree with TRBD1. The CDR3 length is 19 residues. Germline lookup yields CDR1 KGHSH and CDR2 LQKENI. Trimming cost V 4 bases and J 2 bases; bases outside gene matches: 16. DNA for the CDR3: TGTGCCAGCTCACACGGGACAGGAGAAACGATCACCGCTGGAAACACCATATATTTT. This gives the protein CASSHGTGETITAGNTIYF. The full variable domain, rest sourced from reference TRBV18 and TRBJ1-3, is NAGVMQNPRHLVRRRGQEARLRCSPMKGHSHVYWYRQLPEEGLKFMVYLQKENIIDESGMPKERFSAEFPKEGPSILRIQQVVRGDSAAYFCASSHGTGETITAGNTIYFGEGSWLTVV.

This clonotype was seen only once. V and J are TRBV12-3 or TRBV12-4 and TRBJ2-7; the match to TRBD1 covers 9 bases. The CDR3 contains 13 residues. V lost 4 bases and J lost 7; bases outside the gene matches: 5. The CDR3 loop is CASSWTGVGEQYF. Here the CDR3 DNA reads TGTGCCAGCAGTTGGACAGGGGTGGGGGAGCAGTACTTC.

This clonotype was recorded only once. The chain couples TRBV11-1 to TRBJ1-1; TRBD1 might be the D (6 bases). Germline V gene data show CDR1 as SGHAT and CDR2 as FQDESV (reference sequence). The CDR3 covers 13 residues. V was clipped by 4 bases and J by 9 bases, with 15 bases between them. The CDR3 sequence is CASSWDINAQAFF. DNA of the CDR3: TGTGCCAGCAGCTGGGACATCAACGCTCAAGCTTTCTTT.

V and J are TRBV5-1 and TRBJ2-1; no reliable D call. The CDR3 is 14 residues long. Trimming left V 3 bases short and J 7 bases short, with 14 bases between. From germline, CDR1 is SGHRS and CDR2 YFSETQ. This CDR3 reads CASSWYSKQNEQFF. The CDR3, as DNA: TGCGCCAGCAGCTGGTACAGCAAACAAAATGAGCAGTTCTTC.

This clonotype has more than one count but fewer than ten. The chain recombines TRBV6-2 or TRBV6-3 with TRBJ1-4; D is ambiguous. Germline assignment: CDR1 MNHEY and CDR2 SVGEGT. Trimming removed 2 bases at V and 0 bases at J, with 16 bases between. CDR3 length: 18 residues. The CDR3 protein is CASSYDGAGYSTNEKLFF. The CDR3 nucleotides are TGTGCCAGCAGTTACGACGGAGCAGGTTACTCAACTAATGAAAAACTGTTTTTT.

Many counts were recorded for this clonotype. The chain joins TRBV24-1 to TRBJ1-1; D is undetermined. The CDR3 runs to 13 residues. Germline CDR1 KGHDR, CDR2 SFDVKD. V was clipped by 2 bases and J by 6 bases, with 9 bases between them. The CDR3 spells CATSDSPHAEAFF. CDR3 nucleotide sequence: TGTGCCACCAGTGATTCTCCCCATGCTGAAGCTTTCTTT.